The text below deals with one T cell receptor (beta chain). This sample was included in a study of CD8 T cells in Susac syndrome. Random hexamers were used to reverse transcribe roughly 0.45 to 1 ug of RNA. By means of immunoSEQ multiplex PCR, TCR beta CDR3 spanning 54 Vbeta and 13 Jbeta underwent amplification. TCRdb used MiXCR to reprocess the immunoSEQ multiplex PCR reads, holding one entry per CDR3 protein. The sample carries some 170,000 distinct CDR3 sequences, approximately 93% recorded once. The J segment lost 7 bases and the V segment lost 9 bases, leaving 8 bases of the junction unmatched. This CDR3 has 14 amino acids. The germline CDR1 and CDR2 sequences are KGHDR and SFDVKD.

The TCR sequence derives from a human donor with multiple sclerosis. The chain recombines TRBV24-1 with TRBJ2-1; 10 nucleotides align to TRBD1. Input material: CD4+ T cells from PBMCs. The CDR3 spells CATGGDRGFNEQFF. The CDR3 DNA sequence: TGTGCCACCGGGGGGGACAGGGGTTTTAATGAGCAGTTCTTC.